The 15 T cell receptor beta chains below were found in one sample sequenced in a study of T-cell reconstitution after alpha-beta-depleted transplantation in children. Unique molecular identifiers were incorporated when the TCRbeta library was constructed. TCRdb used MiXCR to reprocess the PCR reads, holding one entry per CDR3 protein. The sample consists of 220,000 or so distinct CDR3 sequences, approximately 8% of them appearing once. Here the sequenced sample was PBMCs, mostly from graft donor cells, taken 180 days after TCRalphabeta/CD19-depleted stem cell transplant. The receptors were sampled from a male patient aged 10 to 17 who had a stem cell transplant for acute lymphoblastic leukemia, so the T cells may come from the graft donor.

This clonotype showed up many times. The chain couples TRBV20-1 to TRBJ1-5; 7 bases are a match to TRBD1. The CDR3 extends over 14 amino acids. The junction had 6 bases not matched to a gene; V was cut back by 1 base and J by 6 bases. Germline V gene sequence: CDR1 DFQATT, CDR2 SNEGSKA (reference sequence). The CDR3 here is CSARAGGAVQPQHF. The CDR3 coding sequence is TGCAGTGCTAGAGCAGGGGGGGCTGTTCAGCCCCAGCATTTT.

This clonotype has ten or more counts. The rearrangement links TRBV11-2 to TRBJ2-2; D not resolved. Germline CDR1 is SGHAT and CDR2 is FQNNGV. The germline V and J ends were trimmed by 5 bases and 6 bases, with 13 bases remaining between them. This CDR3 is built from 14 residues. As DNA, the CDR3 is TGTGCCAGCAGCCCCCGAAGACACGCCGGGGAGCTGTTTTTT. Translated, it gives CASSPRRHAGELFF.

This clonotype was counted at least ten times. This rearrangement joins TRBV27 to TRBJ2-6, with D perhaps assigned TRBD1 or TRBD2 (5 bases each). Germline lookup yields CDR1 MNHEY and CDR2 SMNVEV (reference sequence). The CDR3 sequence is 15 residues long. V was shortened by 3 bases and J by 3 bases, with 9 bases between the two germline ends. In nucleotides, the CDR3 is TGTGCCAGCAGTTTGGGGGTCTTTGGGGCCAACGTCCTGACTTTC. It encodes CASSLGVFGANVLTF. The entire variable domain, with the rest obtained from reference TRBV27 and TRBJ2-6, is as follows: EAQVTQNPRYLITVTGKKLTVTCSQNMNHEYMSWYRQDPGLGLRQIYYSMNVEVTDKGDVPEGYKVSRKEKRNFPLILESPSPNQTSLYFCASSLGVFGANVLTFGAGSRLTVL.

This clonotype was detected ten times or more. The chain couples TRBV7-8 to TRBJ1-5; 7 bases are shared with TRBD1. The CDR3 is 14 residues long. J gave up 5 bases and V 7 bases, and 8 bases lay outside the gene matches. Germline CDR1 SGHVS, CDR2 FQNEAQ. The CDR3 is CASNSDRDYQPQHF. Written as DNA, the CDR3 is TGTGCCAGCAACTCCGACAGGGATTATCAGCCCCAGCATTTT. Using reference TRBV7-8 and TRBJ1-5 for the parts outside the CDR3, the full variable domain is GAGVSQSPRYKVAKRGQDVALRCDPISGHVSLFWYQQALGQGPEFLTYFQNEAQLDKSGLPSDRFFAERPEGSVSTLKIQRTQQEDSAVYLCASNSDRDYQPQHFGDGTRLSIL.

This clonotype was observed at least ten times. CDR3 amino acids: CSAREGTGEGEKLFF. The CDR3 bases are TGCAGTGCCCGAGAGGGGACAGGGGAAGGTGAAAAACTGTTTTTT. The rearrangement links TRBV20-1 to TRBJ1-4; 10 nucleotides match TRBD1. V shed 6 bases and J 7 bases; nucleotides not matched to a gene: 11. The CDR3 loop spans 15 amino acids. The germline gives CDR1 DFQATT, CDR2 SNEGSKA (reference sequence).

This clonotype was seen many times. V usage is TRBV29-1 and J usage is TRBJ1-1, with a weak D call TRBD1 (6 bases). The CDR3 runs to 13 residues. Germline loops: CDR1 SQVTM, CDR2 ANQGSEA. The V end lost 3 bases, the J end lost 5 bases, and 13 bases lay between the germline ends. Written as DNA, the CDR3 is TGCAGCGTTGATACAGGGCGCATAACTGAAGCTTTCTTT. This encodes CSVDTGRITEAFF.

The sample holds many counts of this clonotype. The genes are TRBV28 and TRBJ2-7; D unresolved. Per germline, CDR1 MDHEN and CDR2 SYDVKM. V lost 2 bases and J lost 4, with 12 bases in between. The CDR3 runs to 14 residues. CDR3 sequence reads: CASSLLGSVYEQYF. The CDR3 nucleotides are TGTGCCAGCAGTTTACTTGGGTCAGTGTACGAGCAGTACTTC.

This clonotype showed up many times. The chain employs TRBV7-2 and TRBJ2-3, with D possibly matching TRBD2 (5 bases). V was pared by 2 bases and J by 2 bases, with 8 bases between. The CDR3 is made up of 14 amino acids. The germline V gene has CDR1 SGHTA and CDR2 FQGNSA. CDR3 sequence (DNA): TGTGCCAGCAGCTTACGAGCGGACACAGATACGCAGTATTTT. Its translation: CASSLRADTDTQYF.

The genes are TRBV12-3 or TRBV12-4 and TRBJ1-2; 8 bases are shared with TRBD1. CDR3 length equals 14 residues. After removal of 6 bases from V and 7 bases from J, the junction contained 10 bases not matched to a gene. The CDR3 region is CASSYGQGASGYTF. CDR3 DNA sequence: TGTGCCAGCAGCTATGGGCAGGGGGCTTCTGGCTACACCTTC.

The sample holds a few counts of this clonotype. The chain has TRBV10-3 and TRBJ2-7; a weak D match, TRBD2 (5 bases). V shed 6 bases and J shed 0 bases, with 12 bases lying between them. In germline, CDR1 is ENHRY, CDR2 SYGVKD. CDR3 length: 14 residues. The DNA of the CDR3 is TGTGCCATCAGGGGCGGGCTCAGCTCCTACGAGCAGTACTTC. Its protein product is CAIRGGLSSYEQYF.

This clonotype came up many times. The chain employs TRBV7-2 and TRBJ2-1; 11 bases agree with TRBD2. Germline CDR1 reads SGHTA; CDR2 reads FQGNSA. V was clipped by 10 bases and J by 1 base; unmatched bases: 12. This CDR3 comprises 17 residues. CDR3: CATQGSGRAGSYNEQFF. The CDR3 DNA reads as TGTGCCACCCAGGGTAGCGGGAGGGCCGGGTCCTACAATGAGCAGTTCTTC. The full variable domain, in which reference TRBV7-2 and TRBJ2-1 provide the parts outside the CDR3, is GAGVSQSPSNKVTEKGKDVELRCDPISGHTALYWYRQSLGQGLEFLIYFQGNSAPDKSGLPSDRFSAERTGGSVSTLTIQRTQQEDSAVYLCATQGSGRAGSYNEQFFGPGTRLTVL.

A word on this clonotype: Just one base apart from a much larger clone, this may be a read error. In nucleotides, the CDR3 is TGTGCCGTCAGTGAATCAGGGACAGGGCATCCTAACTATGGCTACACCTTC. This translates into CAVSESGTGHPNYGYTF. The chain combines TRBV10-3 with TRBJ1-2; 9 nucleotides align to TRBD1. The CDR3 loop spans 17 amino acids. Germline-derived CDR1 and CDR2 are ENHRY and SYGVKD.

CDR3 protein: CASSPGAANTDTQYF. The CDR3 nucleotides are TGTGCCAGCTCACCGGGGGCGGCGAACACAGATACGCAGTATTTT. The chain employs TRBV18 and TRBJ2-3; the D gene is possibly TRBD1 (6 bases). There are 15 residues in the CDR3. The germline V and J ends were trimmed by 3 bases and 2 bases, with 12 bases remaining between them. Germline V gene data show CDR1 as KGHSH and CDR2 as LQKENI. The full variable domain, with the rest looked up from reference TRBV18 and TRBJ2-3, is NAGVMQNPRHLVRRRGQEARLRCSPMKGHSHVYWYRQLPEEGLKFMVYLQKENIIDESGMPKERFSAEFPKEGPSILRIQQVVRGDSAAYFCASSPGAANTDTQYFGPGTRLTVL.

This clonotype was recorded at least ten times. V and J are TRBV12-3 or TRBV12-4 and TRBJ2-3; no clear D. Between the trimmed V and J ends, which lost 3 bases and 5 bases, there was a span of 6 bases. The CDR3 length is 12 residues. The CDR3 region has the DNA TGTGCCAGCAGTTTTCGCAGAGATACGCAGTATTTT. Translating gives CASSFRRDTQYF.

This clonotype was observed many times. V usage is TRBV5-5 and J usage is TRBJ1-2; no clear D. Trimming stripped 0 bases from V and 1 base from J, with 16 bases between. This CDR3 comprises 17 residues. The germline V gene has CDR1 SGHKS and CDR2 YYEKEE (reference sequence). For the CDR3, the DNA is TGTGCCAGCAGCTTGGCGTCGACACAGCATATTAACTATGGCTACACCTTC. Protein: CASSLASTQHINYGYTF.